A single sample gave rise to the 9 T cell receptor beta chains below, sequenced in a study of beta chain features in type 1 diabetes. The entirety of the isolated RNA underwent reverse transcription, so expressed TCRB transcripts were sequenced. Libraries were prepared by immunoSEQ multiplex PCR; TCRdb keeps only in-frame clonotypes and omits some of them. The top ten hold roughly 1.4% of the sample, which has some 150,000 clones, more than 9% seen once. Sequencing was performed on naive CD4+ T cells from blood. Receptors originate from a young man in good health.

This clone was counted between two and nine times. V is TRBV2 and J is TRBJ2-7; a possible D gene is TRBD1 (6 bases). The CDR3 extends over 15 amino acids. Germline V lookup: CDR1 SNHLY, CDR2 FYNNEI. V was cut by 6 bases and J by 7 bases, with 22 bases left in between. CDR3 protein: CASRSTGTQREEQYF. The CDR3 region has the DNA TGTGCCAGCAGGTCAACCGGGACACAAAGGGAGGAGCAGTACTTC.

The V and J genes are TRBV7-2 and TRBJ1-6; D gene ambiguous. Trimming pared 0 bases from V and 13 bases from J, leaving 7 bases between. Germline loops: CDR1 SGHTA, CDR2 FQGNSA. The CDR3 has 12 residues. Here the CDR3 reads CASSLATAPLHF. The CDR3 DNA reads as TGTGCCAGCAGCTTAGCTACAGCCCCCCTCCACTTT.

This clone showed up just a few times. The chain has TRBV6-6 and TRBJ1-1; 7 bases line up with TRBD1. From germline, CDR1 is MNHNY and CDR2 SVGAGI (reference sequence). The trim removed 2 bases at V and 3 bases at J, leaving 9 bases unmatched. The CDR3 extends over 16 amino acids. The CDR3 here is CASSYGLGQGDTEAFF. The CDR3 bases are TGTGCCAGCAGTTACGGGTTGGGTCAGGGGGACACTGAAGCTTTCTTT.

The rearrangement joins TRBV18 to TRBJ1-1; 7 bases are a match to TRBD1. The V gene's germline CDR1 is KGHSH and CDR2 LQKENI. J lost 1 base, V lost 6 bases, and 5 bases had no gene match. The CDR3 totals 14 residues. The CDR3 here is CASSKQGPNTEAFF. The CDR3 nucleotides read TGTGCCAGCTCCAAACAGGGGCCGAACACTGAAGCTTTCTTT.

V and J are TRBV5-1 and TRBJ1-2, with D perhaps matching TRBD1 (6 bases). Trimming took 0 bases from V and 3 from J, leaving 6 bases between them. In germline, CDR1 is SGHRS, CDR2 YFSETQ. The CDR3 consists of 13 residues. CDR3 residues: CASSLGTDYGYTF. In DNA form, the CDR3 reads TGCGCCAGCAGCTTGGGGACAGACTATGGCTACACCTTC.

This clone turned up a few times. The rearrangement links TRBV7-2 to TRBJ2-5; TRBD2 agrees at 9 bases. The CDR3 has 15 amino acids. With V trimmed by 3 bases and J by 5 bases, 7 bases remained unmatched. Germline lookup yields CDR1 SGHTA and CDR2 FQGNSA. CDR3: CASSFGGGAEETQYF. For the CDR3, the DNA is TGTGCCAGCAGCTTTGGCGGGGGGGCGGAGGAGACCCAGTACTTC.

A few counts support this clone. This chain joins TRBV19 and TRBJ1-2; D gene unclear. V lost 3 bases and J 4 bases, leaving 12 bases between the germline ends. Germline V lookup: CDR1 LNHDA, CDR2 SQIVND (reference sequence). The CDR3 covers 14 residues. CDR3 DNA: TGTGCCAGTAGTATTCTGCCTTCCGGCTATGGCTACACCTTC. Its protein is CASSILPSGYGYTF.

There are a few counts of this clone. This chain connects TRBV7-2 to TRBJ2-1; 12 nucleotides agree with TRBD2. J lost 4 bases, V lost 5 bases, and 15 bases had no gene match. The CDR3 spans 19 residues. The germline gives CDR1 SGHTA, CDR2 FQGNSA. CDR3 in amino acids: CASSTRDTGLAGSYNEQFF. The CDR3 coding sequence is TGTGCCAGCAGCACCAGGGACACCGGACTAGCGGGGAGTTACAATGAGCAGTTCTTC.

This clone occurred many times. The chain joins TRBV7-2 to TRBJ2-5; D is unclear. The germline V and J ends were trimmed by 3 bases and 2 bases, with 7 bases remaining between them. Germline values: CDR1 SGHTA, CDR2 FQGNSA. This CDR3 has 13 amino acids. The CDR3 loop is CASSLESQETQYF. CDR3 bases: TGTGCCAGCAGCTTGGAGTCTCAAGAGACCCAGTACTTC.